These 7 T cell receptor beta chains share one sample of origin, sequenced in a study of shared clonotypes between healthy human individuals. The repertoire was sequenced with immunoSEQ multiplex PCR; TCRdb's copy has only in-frame clones and lacks some. The sample carries hundreds of thousands of clones, roughly three quarters recorded once. The specimen was PBMCs. The receptors were gathered from a woman aged 40 to 50 in good health. Some clones in this sample may be carry-over from other donors' samples.

The chain recombines TRBV30 with TRBJ2-3; tentatively, D is TRBD2 (6 bases). Germline V gene data show CDR1 as GTSNPN and CDR2 as SVGIG (reference sequence). The length of the CDR3 is 14 residues. V was shortened by 4 bases and J by 4 bases, with 15 bases between the two germline ends. The DNA for the CDR3 is TGTGCCTGGACAAGCGGGTTGAGGGCAGATACGCAGTATTTT. It codes for CAWTSGLRADTQYF.

In nucleotides, the CDR3 is TGCGCCAGCAGCTTATACAGGGGGCTGAACACTGAAGCTTTCTTT. Amino acid sequence: CASSLYRGLNTEAFF. The chain employs TRBV5-1 and TRBJ1-1, with 9 positions matching TRBD1. From germline, CDR1 is SGHRS and CDR2 YFSETQ. The V gene end was trimmed by 2 bases and the J gene end by 0 bases; junction bases not matched to a gene: 2. The CDR3 has 15 amino acids.

This clone has at least ten counts. The V gene is TRBV19, the J gene TRBJ2-3; 12 positions agree with TRBD2. The J segment lost 0 bases and the V segment lost 4 bases, leaving 5 bases of the junction unmatched. The germline V gene has CDR1 LNHDA and CDR2 SQIVND (reference sequence). CDR3 length equals 17 residues. The CDR3 DNA is TGTGCCAGTAGTACTCGGACTAGCGGGACTAGCACAGATACGCAGTATTTT. This encodes CASSTRTSGTSTDTQYF.

The chain recombines TRBV11-2 with TRBJ1-5, with TRBD1 matching 7 bases. The CDR3 loop spans 14 amino acids. Germline CDR1 is SGHAT and CDR2 is FQNNGV. V was clipped by 4 bases and J by 7 bases; unmatched bases: 7. CDR3 in DNA: TGTGCCAGCAGCTGGGCAGGGGGAGGCCAGCCCCAGCATTTT. Its translation: CASSWAGGGQPQHF.

With regard to this clone: A read error is likely here: a far larger clone is one base away. Additional DNA sequences in this sample encode the identical CDR3. This chain's CDR3 is CAWSTVTDTQYF. CDR3 in DNA: TGTGCCTGGAGTACGGTCACAGATACGCAGTATTTT. The chain links TRBV30 to TRBJ2-3; D is undetermined. The V and J ends lost 2 bases and 2 bases respectively, with 5 bases between them. Germline loops: CDR1 GTSNPN, CDR2 SVGIG (reference sequence). The CDR3 sequence is 12 residues long. Full variable domain (outside the CDR3, taken from reference TRBV30 and TRBJ2-3): SQTIHQWPATLVQPVGSPLSLECTVEGTSNPNLYWYRQAAGRGLQLLFYSVGIGQISSEVPQNLSASRPQDRQFILSSKKLLLSDSGFYLCAWSTVTDTQYFGPGTRLTVL.

This clone appeared once. The chain recombines TRBV7-2 with TRBJ1-2, with D maybe TRBD1 (5 bases). V lost 1 base, J lost 4 bases, and 16 bases lay in between. Per the germline V gene, CDR1 is SGHTA and CDR2 is FQGNSA. The CDR3 is made up of 16 amino acids. The CDR3 nucleotides are TGTGCCAGCAGCTTAGACTCTGGGGCCCTAGGCTATGGCTACACCTTC. Residues: CASSLDSGALGYGYTF.

With respect to this clone: The same CDR3 arises from other DNA sequences in this sample as well. The V and J genes are TRBV30 and TRBJ1-5; the D gene is possibly TRBD1 (5 bases). The V end lost 1 base, the J end lost 4 bases, and 8 bases lay between the germline ends. In germline, CDR1 is GTSNPN, CDR2 SVGIG (reference sequence). There are 13 residues in the CDR3. The CDR3 DNA reads TGTGCCTGGAGTGGGGGGGGAAATCAGCCCCAGCATTTT. Amino acid sequence: CAWSGGGNQPQHF.